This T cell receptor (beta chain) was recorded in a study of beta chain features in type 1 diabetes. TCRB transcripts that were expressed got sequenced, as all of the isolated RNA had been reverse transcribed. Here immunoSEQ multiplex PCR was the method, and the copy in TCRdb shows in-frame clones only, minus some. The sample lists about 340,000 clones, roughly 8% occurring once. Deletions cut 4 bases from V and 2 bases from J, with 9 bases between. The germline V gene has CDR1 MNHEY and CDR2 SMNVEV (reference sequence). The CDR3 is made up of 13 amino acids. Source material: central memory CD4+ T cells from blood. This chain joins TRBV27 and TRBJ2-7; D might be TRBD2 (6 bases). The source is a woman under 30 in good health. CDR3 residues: CASSYPGAYEQYF. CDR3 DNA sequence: TGTGCCAGCAGTTACCCGGGGGCCTACGAGCAGTACTTC.